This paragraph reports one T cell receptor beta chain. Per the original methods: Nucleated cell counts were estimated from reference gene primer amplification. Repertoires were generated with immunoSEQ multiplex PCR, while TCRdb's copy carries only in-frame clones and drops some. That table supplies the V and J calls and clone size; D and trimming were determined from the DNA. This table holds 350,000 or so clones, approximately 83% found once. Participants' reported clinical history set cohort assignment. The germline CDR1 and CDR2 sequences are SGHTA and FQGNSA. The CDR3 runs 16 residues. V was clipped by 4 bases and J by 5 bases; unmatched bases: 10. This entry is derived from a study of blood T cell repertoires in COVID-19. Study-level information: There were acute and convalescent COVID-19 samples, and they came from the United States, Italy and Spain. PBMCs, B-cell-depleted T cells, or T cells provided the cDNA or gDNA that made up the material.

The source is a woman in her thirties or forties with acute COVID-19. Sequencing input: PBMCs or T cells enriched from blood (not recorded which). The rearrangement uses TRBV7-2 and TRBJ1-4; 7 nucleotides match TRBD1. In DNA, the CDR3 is TGTGCCAGCAGCTCCGGTCGGGACAGACCGAATGAAAAACTGTTTTTT. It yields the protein CASSSGRDRPNEKLFF.